The clone carrying this TCR beta chain was detected ten times or more. Its matching antigen is unknown. This entry belongs to a study of T cell repertoires in cytomegalovirus infection. Study-level information: It was the public TCR beta signatures that indicated both CMV infection and matching HLA type.

TCRdb analysed the reads with MiXCR anew, one entry per CDR3 protein. The table records roughly 310,000 distinct CDR3 sequences, roughly 17% of them present only once. Notes on the study in general: Identification of carriers of CMV plus the relevant HLA was performed using cumulative public TCR beta family frequency. Within the response measured ex vivo, HLA-C-restricted CMV-specific TCR beta clonotypes were dominant.

The CDR3 has 17 residues. V lost 3 bases to trimming and J lost 4 bases; unmatched junction nucleotides: 10. Germline CDR1 SGHTA, CDR2 FQGNSA. The receptor comes from a human donor in good health (CMV status not recorded). Some clones in this sample may be carry-over from other donors' samples. The sequenced sample consisted of PBMCs. The V gene is TRBV7-2, the J gene TRBJ1-2; the match to TRBD1 covers 11 bases. This chain's CDR3 is CASSFGPTGQGGYGYTF. The DNA of the CDR3 is TGTGCCAGCAGCTTTGGACCGACGGGACAGGGGGGCTATGGCTACACCTTC.